What follows are 13 T cell receptor beta chains derived from one specimen sequenced in a study of T cells in Graves' hyperthyroidism and ophthalmopathy. RNA transcripts were the template for amplifying TCR beta CDR3 regions. HTBI primers were employed in a first-round RT-PCR of the TCR CDR3. TCRdb reprocessed the multiplex PCR reads via MiXCR and lists one record per CDR3 protein. The profile shows 600,000 to 900,000 distinct CDR3 sequences, 15% to 20% of them singletons. The sequenced sample was blood. Every receptor here comes from a man aged 18-30 years with Graves' hyperthyroidism.

The table lists this clonotype with a few counts. V gene TRBV5-4 combines with J gene TRBJ2-6; no clear D gene. V was cut by 1 base and J by 2 bases, with 13 bases left in between. The CDR3 has 17 residues. CDR1 and CDR2 (germline): SGHNT, YYREEE (reference sequence). DNA for the CDR3: TGTGCCAGCAGCTTGTGGTTTACCTTCACTGGGGCCAACGTCCTGACTTTC. Translating it yields CASSLWFTFTGANVLTF.

The sample holds many counts of this clonotype. The chain recombines TRBV28 with TRBJ1-2; 7 nucleotides match TRBD1. V lost 6 bases and J lost 3; bases outside the gene matches: 7. This CDR3 is 14 amino acids long. Germline CDR1 MDHEN, CDR2 SYDVKM. The CDR3 nucleotides are TGTGCCAGCAGCCGCGCCAGGGGGGACTATGGCTACACCTTC. Translating it yields CASSRARGDYGYTF.

The J gene is TRBJ2-7, the V gene TRBV20-1, with D possibly TRBD2 on 7 matching bases. CDR1 is DFQATT and CDR2 is SNEGSKA in the germline V gene (reference sequence). The CDR3 extends over 15 amino acids. V was clipped by 0 bases and J by 5 bases, with 17 bases between them. CDR3 amino acids: CSARDARGAGDEQYF. The CDR3, as DNA: TGCAGTGCTAGAGACGCCCGGGGGGCAGGCGACGAGCAGTACTTC.

Notes on this clonotype: Sequence at one end of the junction differs from germline and may be a read error. This rearrangement joins TRBV7-2 to TRBJ2-4; 10 nucleotides agree with TRBD2. The CDR3 runs to 13 residues. The germline V gene has CDR1 SGHTA and CDR2 FQGNSA. CDR3 residues: CASSLAGVNIQYF. The CDR3 nucleotides are TGTGCCAGCAGCCTAGCGGGAGTCAACATTCAGTACTTC.

This clonotype was counted between two and nine times. The rearrangement joins TRBV7-3 to TRBJ1-6, with no clear D. The CDR3 contains 14 residues. Trimming left V 1 base short and J 7 bases short, with 8 bases between. Germline lookup yields CDR1 SGHTA and CDR2 FQGTGA. The CDR3 DNA reads TGTGCCAGCAGCTTAAAACGGGGAAATTCACCCCTCCACTTT. Amino acid sequence: CASSLKRGNSPLHF.

The gene calls are TRBV24-1 and TRBJ2-1; 11 nucleotides line up with TRBD1. Germline-derived CDR1 and CDR2 are KGHDR and SFDVKD. This CDR3 is 17 amino acids long. Trimming at V came to 4 bases and at J to 8 bases, leaving 12 bases not matched to a gene. CDR3 in amino acids: CATSDPPGTGGQYEQFF. The DNA of the CDR3 is TGTGCCACCAGTGACCCACCCGGGACAGGGGGTCAATATGAGCAGTTCTTC.

This clonotype appeared many times. The chain recombines TRBV28 with TRBJ1-1; D is unclear. V was pared by 2 bases and J by 0 bases, with 7 bases between. Looked up from germline, CDR1 is MDHEN and CDR2 is SYDVKM. The CDR3 has 14 amino acids. CDR3 sequence (DNA): TGTGCCAGCAGTTTAAGGTTCTTGAACACTGAAGCTTTCTTT. This codes for CASSLRFLNTEAFF.

Comments on this clonotype: A much larger clone differs from this one at a single base, so this may be a read error. The chain joins TRBV29-1 to TRBJ1-1; 9 nucleotides match TRBD1. Losses at the gene ends were 7 bases for V and 1 base for J; bases not matched to a gene: 4. Germline V gives CDR1 SQVTM, CDR2 ANQGSEA. The CDR3 has 13 amino acids. CDR3 amino acids: CSGGDRANTEAFF. The CDR3 nucleotides are TGCAGCGGGGGGGACAGGGCGAACACTGAAGCTTTCTTT.

In its sample, this clonotype was seen a few times. The genes are TRBV10-1 and TRBJ1-2; no clear D gene. This CDR3 spans 14 amino acids. Germline V lookup: CDR1 WNHNN, CDR2 SYGVQD (reference sequence). Deletions cut 7 bases from V and 8 bases from J, with 20 bases between. Here the CDR3 DNA reads TGCGCCAGCACCCCAATCCCGGGGAGCCACGGCTACACCTTC. This gives the protein CASTPIPGSHGYTF.

The chain couples TRBV4-1 to TRBJ1-1, with 9 bases identical to TRBD1. CDR1 and CDR2 (germline): MGHRA, YSYEKL. The trim removed 2 bases at V and 0 bases at J, leaving 16 bases unmatched. The CDR3 covers 20 residues. The CDR3 sequence: CASSQSDGPDRGSVNTEAFF. The CDR3, as DNA: TGCGCCAGCAGCCAAAGTGACGGCCCGGACAGGGGTTCGGTGAACACTGAAGCTTTCTTT.

V is TRBV20-1 and J is TRBJ1-1, with D unclear. The CDR3 is made up of 13 amino acids. The V end lost 3 bases, the J end lost 1 base, and 9 bases lay between the germline ends. Germline CDR1 and CDR2: DFQATT and SNEGSKA (reference sequence). The CDR3 DNA is TGCAGTGCTAGTATAGGGCGGAACACTGAAGCTTTCTTT. This codes for CSASIGRNTEAFF.

This clonotype has a count of ten or more. The chain links TRBV2 to TRBJ2-1, with TRBD1 matching over 7 bases. CDR1 SNHLY and CDR2 FYNNEI come from the germline V gene. This CDR3 comprises 12 residues. V lost 8 bases to trimming and J lost 9 bases; unmatched junction nucleotides: 7. For the CDR3, the DNA is TGTGCCAGCGGTTCGAACAGGGGTGAGCAGTTCTTC. Translation gives CASGSNRGEQFF.

The chain joins TRBV6-2 or TRBV6-3 to TRBJ2-5; 12 bases map to TRBD1. Germline loops: CDR1 MNHEY, CDR2 SVGEGT. This CDR3 is built from 16 residues. V was pared by 6 bases and J by 6 bases, with 11 bases of the junction left unmatched. DNA for the CDR3: TGTGCCAGCAGCTTTTCCGGGACAGGGGGCTGGAAGACCCAGTACTTC. Translated: CASSFSGTGGWKTQYF.